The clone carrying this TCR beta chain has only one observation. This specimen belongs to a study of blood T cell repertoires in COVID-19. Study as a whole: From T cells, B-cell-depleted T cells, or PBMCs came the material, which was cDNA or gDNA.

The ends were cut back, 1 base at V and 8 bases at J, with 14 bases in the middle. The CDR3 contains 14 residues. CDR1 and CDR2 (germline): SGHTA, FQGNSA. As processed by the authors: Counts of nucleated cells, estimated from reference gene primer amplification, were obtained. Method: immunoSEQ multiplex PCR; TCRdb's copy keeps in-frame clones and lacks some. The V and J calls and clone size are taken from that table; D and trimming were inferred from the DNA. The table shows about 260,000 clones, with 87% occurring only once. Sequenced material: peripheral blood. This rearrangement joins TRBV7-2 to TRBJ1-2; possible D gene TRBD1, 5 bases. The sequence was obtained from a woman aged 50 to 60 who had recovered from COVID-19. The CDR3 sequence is CASSLERQGGGYTF. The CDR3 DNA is TGTGCCAGCAGCTTAGAGCGCCAGGGAGGGGGCTACACCTTC. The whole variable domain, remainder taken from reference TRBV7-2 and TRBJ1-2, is GAGVSQSPSNKVTEKGKDVELRCDPISGHTALYWYRQSLGQGLEFLIYFQGNSAPDKSGLPSDRFSAERTGGSVSTLTIQRTQQEDSAVYLCASSLERQGGGYTFGSGTRLTVV.